This T cell receptor beta chain was profiled in a study of PD-1 blockade in classical Hodgkin lymphoma. Study-level information: On a schedule of every 2 weeks, patients received nivolumab 3 mg/kg intravenously. The study, taken as a whole, reports: Reports indicated that newly diagnosed patients had lower baseline TCR diversity than healthy donors did.

Trimming shortened V by 0 bases and J by 7 bases, and 12 bases separated the two germline ends. The germline gives CDR1 SGHTA, CDR2 FQGTGA. The CDR3 loop spans 14 amino acids. Notes on this clone: Antigen: not known.

Here immunoSEQ multiplex PCR was the method, and the copy in TCRdb shows in-frame clones only, minus some. The sample includes roughly 96,000 clones, approximately 94% of them seen just once. Noted time point: cycle 4 day 1 (C4D1), after less than 7 weeks of nivolumab. Each patient relapsed following autologous stem cell transplantation, and prior brentuximab vedotin exposure differed. Patients' outcomes at their best amounted to complete response, partial response or progressive disease. The TCR originated in a human donor with classical Hodgkin lymphoma. J is TRBJ2-5 and V is TRBV7-3, with D tentatively TRBD2 (5 bases). The sample here was peripheral blood mononuclear cells (PBMCs), taken before the fourth cycle of nivolumab. This CDR3 is CASSLTGAAGTQYF. The CDR3 DNA is TGTGCCAGCAGCTTAACGGGAGCCGCGGGGACCCAGTACTTC.